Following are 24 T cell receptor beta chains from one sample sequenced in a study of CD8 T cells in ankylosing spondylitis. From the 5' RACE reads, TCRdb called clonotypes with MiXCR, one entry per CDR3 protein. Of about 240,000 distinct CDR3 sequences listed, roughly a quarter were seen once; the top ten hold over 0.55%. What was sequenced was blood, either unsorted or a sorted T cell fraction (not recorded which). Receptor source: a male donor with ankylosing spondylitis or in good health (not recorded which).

Written as DNA, the CDR3 is TGTGCCAGCAGCTCGGGGGGGAATCGACACGAGCAGTACTTC. This gives the protein CASSSGGNRHEQYF. The chain is built from TRBV11-3 and TRBJ2-7, with 8 bases lining up with TRBD2. V trimming: 4 bases; J trimming: 5 bases; junction bases outside the gene matches: 7. The germline V gene has CDR1 SGHNT and CDR2 YENEEA. The CDR3 covers 14 residues.

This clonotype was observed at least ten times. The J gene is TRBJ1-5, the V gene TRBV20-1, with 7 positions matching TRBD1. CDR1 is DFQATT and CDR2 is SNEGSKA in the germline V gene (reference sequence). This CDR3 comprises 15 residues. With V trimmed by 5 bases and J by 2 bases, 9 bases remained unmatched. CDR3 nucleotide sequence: TGCAGTGCTGAGGCCCCCGGGACAGGCAATCAGCCCCAGCATTTT. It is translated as CSAEAPGTGNQPQHF.

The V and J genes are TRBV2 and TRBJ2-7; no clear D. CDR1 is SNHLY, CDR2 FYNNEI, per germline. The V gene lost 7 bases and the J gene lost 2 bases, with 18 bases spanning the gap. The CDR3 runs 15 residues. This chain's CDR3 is CASKYRVSKAYEQYF. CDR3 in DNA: TGTGCCAGCAAGTACCGGGTCTCCAAGGCCTACGAGCAGTACTTC.

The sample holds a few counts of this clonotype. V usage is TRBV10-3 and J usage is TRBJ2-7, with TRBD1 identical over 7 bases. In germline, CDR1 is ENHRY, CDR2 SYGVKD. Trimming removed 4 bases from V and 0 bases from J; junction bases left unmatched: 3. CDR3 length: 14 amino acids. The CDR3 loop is CAISGTGRSYEQYF. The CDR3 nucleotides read TGTGCCATCAGTGGGACAGGCCGCTCCTACGAGCAGTACTTC.

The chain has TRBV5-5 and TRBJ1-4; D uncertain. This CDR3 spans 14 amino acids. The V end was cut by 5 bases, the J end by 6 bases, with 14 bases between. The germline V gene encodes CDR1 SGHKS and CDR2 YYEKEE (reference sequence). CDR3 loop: CASREGMRDEKLFF. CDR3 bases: TGTGCCAGCAGGGAAGGGATGAGGGATGAAAAACTGTTTTTT.

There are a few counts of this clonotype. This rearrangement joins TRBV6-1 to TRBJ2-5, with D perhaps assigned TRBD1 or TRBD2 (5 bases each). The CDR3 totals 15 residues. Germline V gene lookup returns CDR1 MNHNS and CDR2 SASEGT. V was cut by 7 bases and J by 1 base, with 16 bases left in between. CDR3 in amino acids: CASIKNPGRQETQYF. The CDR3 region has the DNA TGTGCCAGCATCAAAAACCCGGGACGCCAAGAGACCCAGTACTTC.

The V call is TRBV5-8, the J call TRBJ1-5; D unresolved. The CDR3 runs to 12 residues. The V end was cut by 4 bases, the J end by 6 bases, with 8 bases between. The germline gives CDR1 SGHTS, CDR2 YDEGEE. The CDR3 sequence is CASSALGQPQHF. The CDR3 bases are TGTGCCAGCAGCGCCTTGGGTCAGCCCCAGCATTTT.

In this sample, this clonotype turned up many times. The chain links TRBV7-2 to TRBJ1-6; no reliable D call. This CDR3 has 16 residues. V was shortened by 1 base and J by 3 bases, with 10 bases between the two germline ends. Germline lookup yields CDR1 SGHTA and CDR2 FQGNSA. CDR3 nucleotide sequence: TGTGCCAGCAGCTTAGGGCGGCTCGGCTATAATTCACCCCTCCACTTT. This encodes CASSLGRLGYNSPLHF.

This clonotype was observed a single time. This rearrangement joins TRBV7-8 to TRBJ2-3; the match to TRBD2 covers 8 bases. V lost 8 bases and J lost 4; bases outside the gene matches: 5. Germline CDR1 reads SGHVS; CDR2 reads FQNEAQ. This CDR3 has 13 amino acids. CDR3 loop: CASRPGGADTQYF. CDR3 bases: TGTGCCAGCCGACCGGGAGGGGCAGATACGCAGTATTTT.

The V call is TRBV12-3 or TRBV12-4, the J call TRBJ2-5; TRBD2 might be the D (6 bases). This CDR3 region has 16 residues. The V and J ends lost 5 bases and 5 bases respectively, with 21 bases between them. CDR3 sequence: CASSGRLGLSGETQYF. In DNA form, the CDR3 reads TGTGCCAGCAGTGGTCGTCTCGGCCTCAGCGGGGAGACCCAGTACTTC.

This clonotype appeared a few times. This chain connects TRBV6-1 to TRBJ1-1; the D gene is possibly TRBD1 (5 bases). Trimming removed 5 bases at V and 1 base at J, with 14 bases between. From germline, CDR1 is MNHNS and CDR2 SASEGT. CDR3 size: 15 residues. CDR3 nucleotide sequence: TGTGCCAGCAGTAAGACAGAACAACAGAACACTGAAGCTTTCTTT. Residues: CASSKTEQQNTEAFF.

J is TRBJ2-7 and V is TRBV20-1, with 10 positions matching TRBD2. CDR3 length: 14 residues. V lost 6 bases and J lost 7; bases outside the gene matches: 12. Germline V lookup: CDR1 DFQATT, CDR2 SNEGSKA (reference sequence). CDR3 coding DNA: TGCAGTGCCGCCGAGAGCGGGGGGGCCGGAGAGCAGTACTTC. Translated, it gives CSAAESGGAGEQYF.

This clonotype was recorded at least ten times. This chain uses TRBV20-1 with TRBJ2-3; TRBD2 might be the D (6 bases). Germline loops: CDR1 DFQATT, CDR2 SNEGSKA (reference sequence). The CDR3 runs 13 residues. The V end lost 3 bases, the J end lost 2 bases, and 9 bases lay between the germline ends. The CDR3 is CSASRGYTDTQYF. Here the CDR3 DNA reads TGCAGTGCTAGCCGGGGGTACACAGATACGCAGTATTTT.

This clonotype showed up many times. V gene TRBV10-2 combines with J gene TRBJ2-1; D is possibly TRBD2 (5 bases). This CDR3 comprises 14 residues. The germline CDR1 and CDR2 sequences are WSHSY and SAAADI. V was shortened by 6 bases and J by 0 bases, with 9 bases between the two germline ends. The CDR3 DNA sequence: TGCGCCAGCAGGAGGGCAGTCTCCTACAATGAGCAGTTCTTC. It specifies CASRRAVSYNEQFF.

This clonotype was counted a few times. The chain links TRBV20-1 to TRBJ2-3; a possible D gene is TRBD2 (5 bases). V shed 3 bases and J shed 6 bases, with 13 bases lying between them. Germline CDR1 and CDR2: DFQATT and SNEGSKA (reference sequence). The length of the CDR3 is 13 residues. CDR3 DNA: TGCAGTGCTAGTACTGCGGGCGGGGATACGCAGTATTTT. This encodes CSASTAGGDTQYF.

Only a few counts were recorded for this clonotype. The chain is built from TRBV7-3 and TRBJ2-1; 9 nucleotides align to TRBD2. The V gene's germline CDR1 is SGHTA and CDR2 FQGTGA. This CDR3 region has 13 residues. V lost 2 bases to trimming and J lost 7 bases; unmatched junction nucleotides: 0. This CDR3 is CASSLLAGNEQFF. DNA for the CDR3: TGTGCCAGCAGCTTACTAGCGGGGAATGAGCAGTTCTTC.

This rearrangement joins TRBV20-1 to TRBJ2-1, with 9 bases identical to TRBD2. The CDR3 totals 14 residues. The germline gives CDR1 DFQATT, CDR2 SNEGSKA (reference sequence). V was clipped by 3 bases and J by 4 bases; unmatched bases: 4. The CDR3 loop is CSARRGGRYNEQFF. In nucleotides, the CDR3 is TGCAGTGCTAGGCGGGGGGGCCGTTACAATGAGCAGTTCTTC.

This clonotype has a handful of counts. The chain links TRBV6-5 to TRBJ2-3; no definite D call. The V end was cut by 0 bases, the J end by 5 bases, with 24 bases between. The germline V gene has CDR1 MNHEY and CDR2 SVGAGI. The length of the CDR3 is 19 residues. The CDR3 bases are TGTGCCAGCAGTTACTCTTTGTATGCCGGTCTCGGATTAGGAGATACGCAGTATTTT. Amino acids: CASSYSLYAGLGLGDTQYF.

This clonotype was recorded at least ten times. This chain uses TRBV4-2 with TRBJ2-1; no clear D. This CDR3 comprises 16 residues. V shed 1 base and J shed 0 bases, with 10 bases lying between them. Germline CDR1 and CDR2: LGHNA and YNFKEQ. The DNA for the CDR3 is TGTGCCAGCAGCCAAGCCGGGCGGAGCTCCTACAATGAGCAGTTCTTC. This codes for CASSQAGRSSYNEQFF.

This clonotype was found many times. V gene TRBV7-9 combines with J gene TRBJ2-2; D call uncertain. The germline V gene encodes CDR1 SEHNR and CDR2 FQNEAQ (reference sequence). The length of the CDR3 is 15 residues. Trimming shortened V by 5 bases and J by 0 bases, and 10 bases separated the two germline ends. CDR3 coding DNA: TGTGCCAGCAGCCCCGGGTCGACGAACACCGGGGAGCTGTTTTTT. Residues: CASSPGSTNTGELFF.

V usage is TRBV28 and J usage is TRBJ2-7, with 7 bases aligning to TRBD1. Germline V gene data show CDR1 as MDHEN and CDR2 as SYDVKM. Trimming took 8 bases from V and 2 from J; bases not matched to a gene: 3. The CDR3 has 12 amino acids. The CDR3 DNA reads TGTGCCAGCGGACAGGCGCCCTACGAGCAGTACTTC. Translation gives CASGQAPYEQYF.

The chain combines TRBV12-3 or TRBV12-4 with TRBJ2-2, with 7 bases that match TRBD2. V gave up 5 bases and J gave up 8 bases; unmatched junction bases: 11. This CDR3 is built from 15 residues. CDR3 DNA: TGTGCCAGCAGTCCCGGGGGGACCCCCGCTGGGGAGCTGTTTTTT. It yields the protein CASSPGGTPAGELFF.

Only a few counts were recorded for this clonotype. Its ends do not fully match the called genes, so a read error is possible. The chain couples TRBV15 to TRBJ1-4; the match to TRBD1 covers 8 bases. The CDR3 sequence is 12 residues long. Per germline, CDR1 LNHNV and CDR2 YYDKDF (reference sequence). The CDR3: CATSRDGTGRVF. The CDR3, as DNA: TGTGCCACCAGCAGAGATGGGACAGGTCGGGTTTTT.

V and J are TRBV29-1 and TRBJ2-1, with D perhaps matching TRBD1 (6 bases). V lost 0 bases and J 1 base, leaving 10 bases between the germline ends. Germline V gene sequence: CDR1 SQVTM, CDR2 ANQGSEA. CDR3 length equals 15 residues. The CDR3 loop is CSVEDLRGSYNEQFF. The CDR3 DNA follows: TGCAGCGTTGAAGATCTGAGGGGGTCCTACAATGAGCAGTTCTTC.